The entry that follows covers one T cell receptor beta chain sequence. What it recognizes is unknown. Produced via immunoSEQ multiplex PCR; TCRdb's table is partial and in-frame only. Of over a million clones in the sample, approximately 78% were seen once. The data were taken from a study of shared clonotypes between healthy human individuals. About the study: Three CD4 naive, three CD4 memory, two CD8 naive and one CD8 memory plate were used per donor.

Naive CD4+ cells were CD45RA-selected; the remaining cells were memory. Findings and caveats of the study: In having few donors, the study represented limited genetic and exposure-history diversity. Generation probabilities were higher for clonotypes shared across all four sorted-subset donors than for unshared ones.

Sequencing used memory CD4+ T cells from PBMCs. Subset here: CD45RA-negative fraction. The TCR originated in a man aged 18-30 years in good health. Some clones in this sample may be carry-over from other donors' samples.

The CDR3 is CSVDDSSDPGELFF. CDR3 DNA sequence: TGCAGCGTTGACGACAGTTCAGACCCCGGGGAGCTGTTTTTT. V usage is TRBV29-1 and J usage is TRBJ2-2; possible D gene TRBD1, 5 bases. CDR3 length: 14 amino acids. V was shortened by 3 bases and J by 6 bases, with 14 bases between the two germline ends. The V gene's germline CDR1 is SQVTM and CDR2 ANQGSEA.